These T cell receptor beta chains were read from a single sample in a study of blood T cell repertoires in COVID-19. Method: immunoSEQ multiplex PCR; TCRdb's copy keeps in-frame clones and lacks some. The data contain hundreds of thousands of clones, 65% to 85% of them singletons. The sample consisted of PBMCs or T cells enriched from blood (not recorded which). Source of these receptors: a woman in her sixties or seventies who had recovered from COVID-19. Both conserved end residues are part of each CDR3. A D gene is named only where the DNA matches it firmly. Clone size is shown for a subset of rows, as once, few, many or a class of expanded clone.

TRBV5-6	TRBD1	-	16	TRBJ1-1	TGTGCCAGCAGCCCCTACCGGGACAGGGGGAACACTGAAGCTTTCTTT	CASSPYRDRGNTEAFF
TRBV29-1	-	few	12	TRBJ1-4	TGCAGCGTTGCGGTACAGGGTGAAAAACTGTTTTTT	CSVAVQGEKLFF
TRBV19	-	-	16	TRBJ1-2	TGTGCCAGTAGTCCCTCCGGGACATCCGCCGCTTATGGCTACACCTTC	CASSPSGTSAAYGYTF
TRBV5-6	TRBD1	once	13	TRBJ1-2	TGTGCCAGCAGCTGGGGACAGAGCTATGGCTACACCTTC	CASSWGQSYGYTF
TRBV7-9	TRBD1	-	13	TRBJ1-6	TGTGCCAGCAGCTTAGACAGGGGTTCACCCCTCCACTTT	CASSLDRGSPLHF
TRBV2	TRBD1	-	14	TRBJ1-2	TGTGCCAGCAGCACCGGGACAGGGGTCTATGGCTACACCTTC	CASSTGTGVYGYTF
TRBV6-5	-	-	15	TRBJ1-1	TGTGCCAGCAGTTACTCGTGGGGGGGGAACACTGAAGCTTTCTTT	CASSYSWGGNTEAFF
TRBV11-2	-	-	14	TRBJ2-7	TGTGCCAGCAGCTTACAACTAGACTCCTACGAGCAGTACTTC	CASSLQLDSYEQYF
TRBV27	-	-	16	TRBJ1-5	TGTGCCAGCAGTTTAACATTTCCCGGGTCGAATCAGCCCCAGCATTTT	CASSLTFPGSNQPQHF
TRBV5-1	-	-	14	TRBJ1-4	TGCGCCAGCAGCTTGGGGCAGGGCCGGGAAAAACTGTTTTTT	CASSLGQGREKLFF
TRBV6-5	-	-	15	TRBJ1-6	TGTGCCAGCAGAAGGCTATCAGGGGTTAAAGAATCCCTCCACTTT	CASRRLSGVKESLHF
TRBV7-2	-	-	14	TRBJ1-1	TGTGCCAGCGGTGAGGGCAGGCTCCTCAATGGAGCTTTCTTT	CASGEGRLLNGAFF
TRBV19	-	-	11	TRBJ1-1	TGTCCGGGAGGCCCGAACACTGAAGCTTTCTTT	CPGGPNTEAFF
TRBV27	TRBD2	-	17	TRBJ2-5	TGTGCCAGCAGTTTATGGGCTAGCGGGAGGGGGCCAGAGACCCAGTACTTC	CASSLWASGRGPETQYF
TRBV10-1	-	-	13	TRBJ1-2	TGCGCCAGCAGTGTGGACACGGCTCACGCCAAGACCTTC	CASSVDTAHAKTF
TRBV12-3/TRBV12-4	-	-	13	TRBJ1-1	TGTGCCAGCAGTTTGGGGGAGGCCGTGGAAGCTTTCTTT	CASSLGEAVEAFF
TRBV2	-	-	15	TRBJ2-7	TGTGCCAGCAGTGAGGGACTACTGGGGGCGTACGAGCAGTACTTC	CASSEGLLGAYEQYF
TRBV12-3/TRBV12-4	TRBD1	-	13	TRBJ2-7	TGTGCCAGCTCGGACAGGGAATCCTACGAGCAGTACTTC	CASSDRESYEQYF
TRBV5-4	TRBD1	-	16	TRBJ1-4	TGTGCCAGCAGCTCAGAACCGGGACAGCTTAATGAAAAACTGTTTTTT	CASSSEPGQLNEKLFF
TRBV6-5	TRBD2	-	15	TRBJ2-1	TGTGCCAGCCACAGAACTAGCGGGCTAGGGAATGAGCAGTTCTTC	CASHRTSGLGNEQFF
TRBV2	-	-	12	TRBJ2-7	TGTGCCAGCACCCAGGGTTCCTACGAGCAGTACTTC	CASTQGSYEQYF
TRBV6-2/TRBV6-3	-	few	15	TRBJ2-1	TGTGCCAGCAGTCCCCCCGGGACTCACTACAATGAGCAGTTCTTC	CASSPPGTHYNEQFF
TRBV3-1/TRBV3-2	TRBD2	-	17	TRBJ2-1	TGTGCCAGCAGCCCGAGACAGCGGGGGGGGTCCTACAATGAGCAGTTCTTC	CASSPRQRGGSYNEQFF
TRBV6-6	-	-	13	TRBJ1-1	TGTGCCAGCTCAACTTGGAGAGACACTGAAGCTTTCTTT	CASSTWRDTEAFF
TRBV7-9	TRBD1	-	15	TRBJ2-1	TGTGCCAGCAGCTTAGGGACAGGGGCCGCAGGTGAGCAGTTCTTC	CASSLGTGAAGEQFF
TRBV21-1	-	-	15	TRBJ1-1	TGTGCCAGCAGCAGTCGAGGGTGGGGGAACACTGAAGCTTTCTTT	CASSSRGWGNTEAFF